This T cell receptor (beta chain) comes out of a study of control samples from healthy donors and cancer patients. The table came from immunoSEQ multiplex PCR; TCRdb's copy has only in-frame clones and leaves some out. The profile shows 100,000 to 150,000 clones, 75% to 95% of them singletons. With 4 bases clipped from V and 7 bases from J, the junction kept 11 bases outside the gene matches. Germline V lookup: CDR1 SGHRS, CDR2 YFSETQ. The CDR3 runs to 16 residues. Sequencing was performed on blood. The source of this sequence is a middle-aged man in good health. The chain recombines TRBV5-1 with TRBJ2-1, with 10 bases lining up with TRBD1. The CDR3 coding sequence is TGCGCCAGCAGCCGCTCCCCGGGACAGGGGATTAATGAGCAGTTCTTC. Translation: CASSRSPGQGINEQFF.